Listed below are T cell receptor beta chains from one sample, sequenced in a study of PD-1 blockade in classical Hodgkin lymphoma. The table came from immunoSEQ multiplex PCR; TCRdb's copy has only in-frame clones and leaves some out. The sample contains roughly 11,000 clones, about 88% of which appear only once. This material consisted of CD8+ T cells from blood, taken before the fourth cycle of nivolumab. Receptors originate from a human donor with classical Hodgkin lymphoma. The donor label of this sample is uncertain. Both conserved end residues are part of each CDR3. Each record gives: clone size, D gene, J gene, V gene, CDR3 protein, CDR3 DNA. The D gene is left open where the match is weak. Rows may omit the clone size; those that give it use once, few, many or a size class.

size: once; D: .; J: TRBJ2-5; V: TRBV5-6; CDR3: CASSSPHRVNETQYF; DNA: TGTGCCAGCAGCAGCCCCCACAGGGTCAATGAGACCCAGTACTTC
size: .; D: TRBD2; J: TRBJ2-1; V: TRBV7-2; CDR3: CASSLGTSTYNEQFF; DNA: TGTGCCAGCAGCTTAGGGACTAGCACCTACAATGAGCAGTTCTTC
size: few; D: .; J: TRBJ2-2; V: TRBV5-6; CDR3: CASTQSGGELFF; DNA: TGTGCCAGCACCCAGTCTGGCGGGGAGCTGTTTTTT
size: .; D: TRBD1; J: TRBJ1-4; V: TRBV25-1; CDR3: CASSEPTTGREKLFF; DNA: TGTGCCAGCAGTGAACCGACGACAGGGCGGGAAAAACTGTTTTTT
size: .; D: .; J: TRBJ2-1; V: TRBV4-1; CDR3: CASSQDYGQNEQFF; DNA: TGCGCCAGCAGCCAAGATTACGGACAGAATGAGCAGTTCTTC
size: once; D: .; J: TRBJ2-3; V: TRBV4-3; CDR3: CASSQDGPTNPTDTQYF; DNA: TGCGCCAGCAGCCAAGATGGTCCTACTAACCCCACAGATACGCAGTATTTT
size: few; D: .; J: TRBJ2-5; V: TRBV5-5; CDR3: CASSLEGGAETQYF; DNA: TGTGCCAGCAGCTTGGAGGGTGGTGCGGAGACCCAGTACTTC
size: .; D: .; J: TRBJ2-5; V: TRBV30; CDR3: CAWSVLAPSGETQYF; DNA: TGTGCCTGGAGTGTACTGGCTCCCTCTGGAGAGACCCAGTACTTC
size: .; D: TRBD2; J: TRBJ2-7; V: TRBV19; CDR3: CASSIVGLDSEQYF; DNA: TGTGCCAGTAGTATAGTGGGACTAGATTCCGAGCAGTACTTC
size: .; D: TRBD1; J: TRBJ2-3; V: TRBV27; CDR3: CASTDRGAFLDTQYF; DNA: TGTGCCAGCACCGACAGGGGTGCGTTCTTAGATACGCAGTATTTT
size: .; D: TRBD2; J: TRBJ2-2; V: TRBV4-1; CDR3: CASSPIAGKNTGELFF; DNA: TGCGCCAGCAGCCCGATAGCGGGAAAGAACACCGGGGAGCTGTTTTTT
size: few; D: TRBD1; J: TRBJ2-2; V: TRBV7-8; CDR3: CASRQRQGPTGELFF; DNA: TGTGCCAGCAGACAACGACAGGGTCCGACCGGGGAGCTGTTTTTT
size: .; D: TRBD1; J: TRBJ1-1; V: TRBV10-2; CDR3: CASSVTGGDAFF; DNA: TGCGCCAGCAGTGTAACAGGGGGGGATGCTTTCTTT
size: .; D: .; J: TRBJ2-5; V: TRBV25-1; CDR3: CASNPWGSQETQYF; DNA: TGTGCCAGCAACCCCTGGGGGAGCCAAGAGACCCAGTACTTC
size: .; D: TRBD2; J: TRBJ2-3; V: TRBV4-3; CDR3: CASSQKLAGGPDTQYF; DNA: TGCGCCAGCAGCCAGAAACTAGCGGGAGGGCCTGATACGCAGTATTTT
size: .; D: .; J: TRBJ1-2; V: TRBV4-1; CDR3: CASSQESRTNYGYTF; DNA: TGCGCCAGCAGCCAAGAATCCCGAACTAACTATGGCTACACCTTC
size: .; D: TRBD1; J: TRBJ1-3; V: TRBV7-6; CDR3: CASSLEGGTAVSGNTIYF; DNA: TGTGCCAGCAGCTTAGAGGGCGGGACAGCGGTCTCTGGAAACACCATATATTTT
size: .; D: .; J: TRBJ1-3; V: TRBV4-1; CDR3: CASSQDYLSSGNTIYF; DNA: TGCGCCAGCAGCCAAGATTACTTGAGCTCTGGAAACACCATATATTTT
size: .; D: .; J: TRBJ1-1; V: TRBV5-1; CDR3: CASSYRDGTEAFF; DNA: TGCGCCAGCAGTTACAGGGATGGCACTGAAGCTTTCTTT
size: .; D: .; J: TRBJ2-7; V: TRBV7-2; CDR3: CASSYSQGVHEQYF; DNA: TGTGCCAGCAGCTACTCCCAAGGAGTACACGAGCAGTACTTC
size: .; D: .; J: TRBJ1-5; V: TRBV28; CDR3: CASSTVRQPQHF; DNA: TGTGCCAGCAGCACGGTTAGACAGCCCCAGCATTTT
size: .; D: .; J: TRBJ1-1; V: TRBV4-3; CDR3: CASSQDSTGGTEAFF; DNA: TGCGCCAGCAGCCAAGATAGTACGGGTGGGACTGAAGCTTTCTTT
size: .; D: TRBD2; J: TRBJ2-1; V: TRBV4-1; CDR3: CASSQEGRGDNEQFF; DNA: TGCGCCAGCAGCCAGGAGGGGAGGGGCGACAATGAGCAGTTCTTC
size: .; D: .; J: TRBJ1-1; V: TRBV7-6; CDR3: CASSSGTRAEAFF; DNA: TGTGCCAGCAGCTCCGGGACAAGGGCTGAAGCTTTCTTT
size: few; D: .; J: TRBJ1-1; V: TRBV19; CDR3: CASSTMTVNTEAFF; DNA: TGTGCCAGTAGTACGATGACAGTGAACACTGAAGCTTTCTTT
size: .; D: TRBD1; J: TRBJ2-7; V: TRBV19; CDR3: CASRGTGNYEQYF; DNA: TGTGCCAGTAGAGGGACAGGCAACTACGAGCAGTACTTC
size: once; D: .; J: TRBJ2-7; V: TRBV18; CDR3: CASSDPSPRQYEQYF; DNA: TGTGCCAGCTCGGACCCTTCCCCCAGACAGTACGAGCAGTACTTC
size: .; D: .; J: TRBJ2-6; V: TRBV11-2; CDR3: CASSLGRSQVSGANVLTF; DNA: TGTGCCAGCAGCTTAGGTCGTTCACAGGTCTCTGGGGCCAACGTCCTGACTTTC
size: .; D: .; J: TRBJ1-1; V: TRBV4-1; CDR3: CASKPSPPRRMNTEAFF; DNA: TGCGCCAGCAAGCCCTCCCCCCCCCGCCGCATGAACACTGAAGCTTTCTTT
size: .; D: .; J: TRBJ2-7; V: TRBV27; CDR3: CASGMRGTPYEQYF; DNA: TGTGCCAGCGGAATGAGGGGGACTCCCTACGAGCAGTACTTC
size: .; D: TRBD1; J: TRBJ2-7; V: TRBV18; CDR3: CASSQGTGLYEQYF; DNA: TGTGCCAGCTCCCAAGGGACAGGGCTTTACGAGCAGTACTTC
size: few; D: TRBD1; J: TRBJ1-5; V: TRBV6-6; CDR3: CASSYGTVYQPQHF; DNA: TGTGCCAGCAGTTACGGGACAGTCTATCAGCCCCAGCATTTT
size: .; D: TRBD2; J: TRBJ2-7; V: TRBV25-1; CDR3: CASSESTSGSFHEQYF; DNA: TGTGCCAGCAGTGAGTCGACTAGCGGGAGTTTCCACGAGCAGTACTTC
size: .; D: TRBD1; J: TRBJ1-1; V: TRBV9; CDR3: CASSVGGRGRGNTEAFF; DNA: TGTGCCAGCAGCGTAGGAGGCAGGGGGAGGGGAAACACTGAAGCTTTCTTT
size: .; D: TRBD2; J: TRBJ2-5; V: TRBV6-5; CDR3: CASSYSGLASPETQYF; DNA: TGTGCCAGCAGTTATTCCGGACTAGCGAGTCCAGAGACCCAGTACTTC
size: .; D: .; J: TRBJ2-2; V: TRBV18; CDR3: CASSPSGSNTGELFF; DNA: TGTGCCAGCTCACCAAGTGGTTCGAACACCGGGGAGCTGTTTTTT
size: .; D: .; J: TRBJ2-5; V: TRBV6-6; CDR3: CASSYGSSEQYF; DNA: TGTGCCAGCAGTTACGGGAGTTCTGAGCAGTACTTC
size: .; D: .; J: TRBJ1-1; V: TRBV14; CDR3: CASSLGSNTEAFF; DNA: TGTGCCAGCAGCCTCGGGTCGAACACTGAAGCTTTCTTT
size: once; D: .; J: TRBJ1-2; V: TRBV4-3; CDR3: CASSQDLGYNYGYTF; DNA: TGCGCCAGCAGCCAAGATCTGGGCTACAACTATGGCTACACCTTC
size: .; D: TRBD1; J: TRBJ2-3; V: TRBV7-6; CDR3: CASSPDRGLDTQYF; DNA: TGTGCCAGCAGCCCGGACAGGGGGCTCGATACGCAGTATTTT
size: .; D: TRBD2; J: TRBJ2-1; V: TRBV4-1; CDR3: CASSQVGRAVYEQFF; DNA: TGCGCCAGCAGCCAAGTGGGGAGGGCCGTCTATGAGCAGTTCTTC
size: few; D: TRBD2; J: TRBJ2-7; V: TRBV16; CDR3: CASSHAGALYEQYF; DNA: TGTGCCAGCAGCCACGCGGGAGCACTTTACGAGCAGTACTTC
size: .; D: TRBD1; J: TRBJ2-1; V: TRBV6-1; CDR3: CASSATGDNEQFF; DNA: TGTGCCAGCAGTGCGACAGGGGACAATGAGCAGTTCTTC
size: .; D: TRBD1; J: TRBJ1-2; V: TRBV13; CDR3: CASSSGQGAAYGYTF; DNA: TGTGCCAGCAGCTCGGGACAGGGGGCGGCCTATGGCTACACCTTC
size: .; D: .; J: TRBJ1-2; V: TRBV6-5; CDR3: CASSLTGFLNGYTF; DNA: TGTGCCAGCAGTCTCACAGGGTTTCTGAATGGCTACACCTTC
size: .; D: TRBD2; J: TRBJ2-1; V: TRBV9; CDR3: CASSAASSGSSYNEQFF; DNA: TGTGCCAGCAGCGCTGCGTCTAGCGGGAGCTCCTACAATGAGCAGTTCTTC
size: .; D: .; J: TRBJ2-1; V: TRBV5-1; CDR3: CASSQLYGAYNEQFF; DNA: TGCGCCAGCAGCCAGTTGTACGGGGCCTACAATGAGCAGTTCTTC
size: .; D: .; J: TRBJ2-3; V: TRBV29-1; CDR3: CSVGSTDTQYF; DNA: TGCAGCGTTGGGAGCACAGATACGCAGTATTTT
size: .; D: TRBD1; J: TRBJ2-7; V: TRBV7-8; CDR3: CASRPGQGYEQYF; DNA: TGTGCCAGCAGACCGGGACAGGGCTACGAGCAGTACTTC
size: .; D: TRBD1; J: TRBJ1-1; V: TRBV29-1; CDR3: CSARQGANTEAFF; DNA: TGCAGCGCCCGACAGGGGGCGAACACTGAAGCTTTCTTT
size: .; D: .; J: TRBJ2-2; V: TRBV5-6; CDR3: CASSLVAAGFHGELFF; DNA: TGTGCCAGCAGCCTTGTGGCTGCTGGTTTTCACGGGGAGCTGTTTTTT
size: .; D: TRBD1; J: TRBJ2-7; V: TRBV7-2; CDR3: CASSPDYGTGYYEQYF; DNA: TGTGCCAGCAGCCCAGATTACGGGACAGGGTACTACGAGCAGTACTTC
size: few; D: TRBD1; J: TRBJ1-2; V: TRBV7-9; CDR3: CASSLAVTGNYGYTF; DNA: TGTGCCAGCAGCTTAGCGGTGACAGGGAACTATGGCTACACCTTC
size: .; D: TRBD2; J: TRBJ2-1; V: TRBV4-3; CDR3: CASSQDERRELYNEQFF; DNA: TGCGCCAGCAGCCAAGATGAGCGGCGGGAGCTCTACAATGAGCAGTTCTTC
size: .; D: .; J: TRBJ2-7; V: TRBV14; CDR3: CASSQDIGTGTYEQYF; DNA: TGTGCCAGCAGCCAAGATATCGGGACGGGCACGTACGAGCAGTACTTC
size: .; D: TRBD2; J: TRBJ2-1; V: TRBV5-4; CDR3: CASSLSSGGVDEQFF; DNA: TGTGCCAGCAGCTTGTCGAGCGGGGGGGTGGATGAGCAGTTCTTC
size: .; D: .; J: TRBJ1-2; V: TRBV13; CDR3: CASSLAGGYGYTF; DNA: TGTGCCAGCAGCCTGGCCGGTGGCTATGGCTACACCTTC
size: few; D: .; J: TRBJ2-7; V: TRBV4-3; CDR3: CASSQTHHNRIYEQYF; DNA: TGCGCCAGCAGCCAAACCCATCATAACAGAATCTACGAGCAGTACTTC